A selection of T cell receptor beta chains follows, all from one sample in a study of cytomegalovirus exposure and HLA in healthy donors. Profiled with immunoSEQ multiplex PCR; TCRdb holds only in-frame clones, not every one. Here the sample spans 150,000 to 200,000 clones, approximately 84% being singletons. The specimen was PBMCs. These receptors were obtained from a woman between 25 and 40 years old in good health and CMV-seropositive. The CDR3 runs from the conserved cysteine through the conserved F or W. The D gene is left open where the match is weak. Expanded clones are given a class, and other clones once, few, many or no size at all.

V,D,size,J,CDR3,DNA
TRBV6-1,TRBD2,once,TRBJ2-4,CASSEGGGKNIQYF,TGTGCCAGCAGTGAAGGGGGGGGAAAGAACATTCAGTACTTC
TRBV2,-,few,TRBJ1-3,CASHLTGVHGNTIYF,TGTGCCAGCCACCTGACAGGTGTTCATGGAAACACCATATATTTT
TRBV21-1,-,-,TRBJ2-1,CASSKTRLASGSPGCLYNEQFF,TGTGCCAGCAGCAAAACTCGGTTGGCTAGCGGGAGCCCTGGGTGTTTGTACAATGAGCAGTTCTTC
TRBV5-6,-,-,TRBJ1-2,CASSFIRGRGYTF,TGTGCCAGCAGCTTTATTCGTGGGAGAGGCTACACCTTC
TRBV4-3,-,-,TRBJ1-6,CASSQGRTALSSYNSPLHF,TGCGCCAGCAGCCAAGGACGGACTGCCCTAAGCTCCTATAATTCACCCCTCCACTTT
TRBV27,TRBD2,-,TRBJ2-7,CASSLSTSGYEQYF,TGTGCCAGCAGTTTAAGTACTAGCGGCTACGAGCAGTACTTC
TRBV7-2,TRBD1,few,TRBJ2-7,CASSARTGAFEQYF,TGTGCCAGCAGCGCGAGGACAGGGGCATTCGAGCAGTACTTC
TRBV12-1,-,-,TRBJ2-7,CASSSPPRQGSSYEQYF,TGTGCCAGCAGCTCCCCTCCCCGACAGGGCAGCTCCTACGAGCAGTACTTC
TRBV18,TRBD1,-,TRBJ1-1,CASSPSGGVNTEAFF,TGTGCCAGCTCACCATCAGGGGGAGTGAACACTGAAGCTTTCTTT
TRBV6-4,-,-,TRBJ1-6,CASRPEAYNSPLHF,TGTGCCAGCAGGCCGGAGGCCTATAATTCACCCCTCCACTTT
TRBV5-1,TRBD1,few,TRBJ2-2,CASSLASGGELGELFF,TGCGCCAGCAGCTTGGCTTCAGGGGGCGAACTGGGGGAGCTGTTTTTT
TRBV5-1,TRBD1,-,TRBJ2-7,CASSWDRVLWEQYF,TGCGCCAGCAGCTGGGACAGGGTGCTTTGGGAGCAGTACTTC
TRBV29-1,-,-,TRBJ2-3,CSVVAGLSTDTQYF,TGCAGCGTTGTGGCGGGTCTTAGCACAGATACGCAGTATTTT
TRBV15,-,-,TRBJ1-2,CATSMDRDGLYYGYTF,TGTGCCACCAGCATGGACAGAGATGGACTCTATTATGGCTACACCTTC
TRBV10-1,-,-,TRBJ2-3,CASSLRDQVGEYF,TGCGCCAGCAGTTTACGGGATCAAGTGGGAGAGTATTTT
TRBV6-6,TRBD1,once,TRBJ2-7,CASRPGQAFYEQYF,TGTGCCAGCAGACCCGGACAGGCCTTCTACGAGCAGTACTTC
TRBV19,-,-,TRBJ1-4,CASSRGREGEKLFF,TGTGCCAGTAGTAGGGGCAGGGAAGGTGAAAAACTGTTTTTT
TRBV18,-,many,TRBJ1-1,CASSPRGKARYSFF,TGTGCCAGCTCACCGCGGGGCAAGGCGCGGTACTCTTTCTTT
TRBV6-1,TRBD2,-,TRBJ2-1,CASSEPGLAENNEQFF,TGTGCCAGCAGTGAACCGGGACTAGCGGAAAACAATGAGCAGTTCTTC
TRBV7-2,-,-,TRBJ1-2,CASSSLGHLYGYTF,TGTGCCAGCAGCTCTTTGGGACACCTTTATGGCTACACCTTC
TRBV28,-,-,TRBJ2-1,CASSLEGGLSYNEQFF,TGTGCCAGCAGTTTAGAGGGCGGGTTGAGCTACAATGAGCAGTTCTTC
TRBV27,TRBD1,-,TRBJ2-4,CASSSLETGSTGLNIQYF,TGTGCCAGCAGTTCTCTTGAAACCGGATCGACAGGGCTTAACATTCAGTACTTC
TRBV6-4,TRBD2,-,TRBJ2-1,CASSELAGTWNEQFF,TGTGCCAGCAGCGAACTAGCGGGAACATGGAATGAGCAGTTCTTC
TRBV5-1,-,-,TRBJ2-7,CASSLALADRISPYEQYF,TGCGCCAGCAGCTTGGCGTTAGCGGATAGAATTTCTCCCTACGAGCAGTACTTC
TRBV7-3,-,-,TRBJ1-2,CASSLDRMVGYTF,TGTGCCAGCAGCTTAGACAGGATGGTTGGCTACACCTTC
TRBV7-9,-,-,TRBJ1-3,CASSLITGSSGNTIYF,TGTGCCAGCAGCTTAATCACAGGGTCGTCTGGAAACACCATATATTTT
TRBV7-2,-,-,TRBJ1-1,CASSSGPNTEAFF,TGTGCCAGCAGCAGCGGTCCCAACACTGAAGCTTTCTTT
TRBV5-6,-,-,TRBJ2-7,CASSWGRTGNYEQYF,TGTGCCAGCAGCTGGGGGCGTACCGGAAACTACGAGCAGTACTTC
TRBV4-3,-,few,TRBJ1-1,CASSQDAGDTEAFF,TGCGCCAGCAGCCAAGACGCGGGGGACACTGAAGCTTTCTTT
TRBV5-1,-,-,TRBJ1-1,CASSLALGAEAFF,TGCGCCAGCAGCTTGGCCCTGGGAGCTGAAGCTTTCTTT
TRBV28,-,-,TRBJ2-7,CASSPSGAYEQYF,TGTGCCAGCAGTCCCAGCGGTGCCTACGAGCAGTACTTC